A single sample gave rise to the 5 T cell receptor beta chains below, sequenced in a study of tumor and adjacent non-tumor tissue in lung cancer. This sample's RNA came from whole unsorted tissue. TCRbeta libraries were built with three rounds of nested PCR, modified from ARM-PCR. TCRdb re-derived calls from the multiplex PCR reads in MiXCR, one entry per CDR3 protein. The data hold about 200,000 distinct CDR3 sequences, with over 55% observed a single time. The sample consisted of lung tumor tissue. Source of these receptors: a man aged 55 to 69 with non-small cell lung cancer.

The CDR3 reads CASRRTSWRAGNEQFF. CDR3 nucleotide sequence: TGTGCCAGCAGGCGTACTAGCTGGAGGGCCGGGAATGAGCAGTTCTTC. The chain is built from TRBV7-8 and TRBJ2-1; D might be TRBD2 (6 bases). In germline, CDR1 is SGHVS, CDR2 FQNEAQ. CDR3 length: 16 amino acids. V was trimmed by 6 bases and J by 7 bases, leaving 22 bases between them.

Details on this clonotype: Since a much larger clone is just one base distant, this may be a read error. The chain joins TRBV20-1 to TRBJ1-2, with D perhaps matching TRBD1 (5 bases). Looked up from germline, CDR1 is DFQATT and CDR2 is SNEGSKA (reference sequence). The CDR3 is 14 residues long. The CDR3 coding sequence is TGCAGTGCTAGAACCTCGGGGCGGAACTATGGCTACGCCTTC. Translated: CSARTSGRNYGYAF.

The chain is built from TRBV6-2 or TRBV6-3 and TRBJ2-7; 12 nucleotides line up with TRBD1. CDR3 length equals 15 residues. Germline CDR1 reads MNHEY; CDR2 reads SVGEGT. V shed 5 bases, J shed 10 bases, and the junction held 12 bases outside the gene matches. CDR3: CASSHSGTGGGEQYF. The DNA for the CDR3 is TGTGCCAGCAGTCACAGTGGGACAGGGGGCGGCGAACAGTACTTC.

Remarks on this clonotype: An end of the junction differs from the germline gene, which may be a read error. V usage is TRBV24-1 and J usage is TRBJ2-1, with TRBD2 matching 10 bases. Germline lookup yields CDR1 KGHDR and CDR2 SFDVKD. This CDR3 comprises 17 residues. The CDR3: CTTSDRIAGGRDNEQFF. CDR3 sequence (DNA): TGCACCACCAGTGATCGTATAGCGGGAGGACGAGATAATGAGCAGTTCTTC.

This clonotype has just one count. A much larger clone differs from this one at a single base, so this may be a read error. This chain links TRBV20-1 with TRBJ2-3; 7 bases match TRBD2. V shed 0 bases and J 5 bases; nucleotides not matched to a gene: 11. This CDR3 has 16 residues. Germline CDR1 reads DFQATT; CDR2 reads SNEGSKA (reference sequence). The CDR3 reads CSARDRSGTRKDTQYF. The CDR3 DNA is TGCAGTGCTAGAGATCGCAGCGGGACGCGAAAAGATACGCAGTATTTT.